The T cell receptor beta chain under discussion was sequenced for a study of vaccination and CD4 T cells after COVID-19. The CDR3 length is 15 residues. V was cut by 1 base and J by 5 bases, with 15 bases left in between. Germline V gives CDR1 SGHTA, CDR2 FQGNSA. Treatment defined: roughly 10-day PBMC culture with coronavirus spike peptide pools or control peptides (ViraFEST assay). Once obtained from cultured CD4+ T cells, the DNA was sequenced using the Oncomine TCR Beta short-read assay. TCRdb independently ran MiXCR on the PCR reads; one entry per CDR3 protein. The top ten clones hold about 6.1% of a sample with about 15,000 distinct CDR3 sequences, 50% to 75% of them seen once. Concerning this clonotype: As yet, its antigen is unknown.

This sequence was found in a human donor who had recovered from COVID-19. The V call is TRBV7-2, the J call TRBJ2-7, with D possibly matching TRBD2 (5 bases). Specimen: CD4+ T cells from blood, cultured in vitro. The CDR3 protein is CASSLVPKRGHEQYF. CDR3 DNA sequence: TGTGCCAGCAGCTTAGTCCCTAAAAGAGGGCACGAGCAGTACTTC.